The source of this T cell receptor (beta chain) is a study of cytomegalovirus exposure and HLA in healthy donors. The J segment lost 3 bases and the V segment lost 2 bases, leaving 6 bases of the junction unmatched. The CDR3 covers 16 residues. The germline CDR1 and CDR2 sequences are SGHDT and YYEEEE. The PCR had 60 Vbeta and 13 Jbeta primers. In the authors' methods: A follow-up analysis tallied 70 million to 80 million unique TCR beta chains, roughly 11 million shared. Sequencing used immunoSEQ multiplex PCR; TCRdb keeps in-frame clones, though not all of them. V, J and clone size are those of that table, while D and trimming were read from the DNA. The table lists 30,000 to 40,000 clones.

Source material: PBMCs. The chain is built from TRBV5-6 and TRBJ1-4, with 8 bases aligning to TRBD1. The sequence was obtained from a human donor in good health. The CDR3 reads CASSFQGAVANEKLFF. CDR3 sequence (DNA): TGTGCCAGCAGCTTTCAGGGGGCAGTTGCTAATGAAAAACTGTTTTTT. The full variable domain, in which reference TRBV5-6 and TRBJ1-4 provide the parts outside the CDR3, is DAGVTQSPTHLIKTRGQQVTLRCSPKSGHDTVSWYQQALGQGPQFIFQYYEEEERQRGNFPDRFSGHQFPNYSSELNVNALLLGDSALYLCASSFQGAVANEKLFFGSGTQLSVL.